This TCR beta chain was sequenced in a study of blood T cell repertoires in COVID-19. Across the whole study: Some COVID-19 samples were acute and others convalescent; all came from the United States, Italy and Spain.

Libraries were prepared by immunoSEQ multiplex PCR; TCRdb keeps only in-frame clonotypes and omits some of them. This table holds some 170,000 clones, around 80% found once. The CDR3 is made up of 14 amino acids. V dropped 7 bases and J dropped 5; count of bases not matched to a gene: 6. The germline gives CDR1 KGHDR, CDR2 SFDVKD. The study recruited people aged about 18 to 90 years across around 23 US areas. This rearrangement joins TRBV24-1 to TRBJ2-5; TRBD1 matches at 10 bases. This receptor was taken from a woman aged 45 to 65 who had recovered from COVID-19. Sequencing was done on a sample of PBMCs or T cells enriched from blood (not recorded which). CDR3 sequence: CATSRQGAVETQYF. The DNA of the CDR3 is TGTGCCACCAGCCGACAGGGGGCCGTGGAGACCCAGTACTTC.